The 5 T cell receptor beta chains given below trace back to one sample, sequenced in a study of blood T cell repertoires in COVID-19. The method was immunoSEQ multiplex PCR; TCRdb's version includes in-frame clones alone and lacks a portion of them. The repertoire consists of roughly 100,000 clones, with roughly 84% occurring once and the leading ten covering around 11%. The sample comprised peripheral blood. These TCRs come from a human donor in a cohort sampled during active COVID-19.

There are a few counts of this clone. The chain joins TRBV18 to TRBJ1-2, with 11 bases lining up with TRBD1. The length of the CDR3 is 18 residues. J was trimmed by 5 bases and V by 6 bases; bases with no gene match: 17. Germline lookup yields CDR1 KGHSH and CDR2 LQKENI. DNA of the CDR3: TGTGCCAGCTCCCCCCGCACCGACCTCGGGACAGGGGGGTATGGCTACACCTTC. Translating it yields CASSPRTDLGTGGYGYTF.

The V call is TRBV4-1, the J call TRBJ1-5; D call uncertain. CDR3 length equals 15 residues. Germline assignment: CDR1 MGHRA and CDR2 YSYEKL. The ends were cut back, 1 base at V and 0 bases at J, with 7 bases in the middle. CDR3 sequence (DNA): TGCGCCAGCAGCCAAGTACAGCATAGCAATCAGCCCCAGCATTTT. Protein: CASSQVQHSNQPQHF.

The chain joins TRBV6-2 or TRBV6-3 to TRBJ2-1, with 8 bases that match TRBD2. This CDR3 is 16 amino acids long. The V gene's germline CDR1 is MNHEY and CDR2 SVGEGT. J was trimmed by 5 bases and V by 0 bases; bases with no gene match: 6. In DNA form, the CDR3 reads TGTGCCAGCAGTTACTCTCCCCGGCGGGGGGACAATGAGCAGTTCTTC. Translating gives CASSYSPRRGDNEQFF.

The chain uses TRBV18 and TRBJ2-1; 7 positions match TRBD1. The germline CDR1 and CDR2 sequences are KGHSH and LQKENI. CDR3 length equals 12 residues. The trim removed 3 bases at V and 12 bases at J, leaving 5 bases unmatched. The CDR3 loop reads CASSPRGRWQFF. CDR3 coding DNA: TGTGCCAGCTCACCCAGGGGGAGATGGCAGTTCTTC.

The J gene is TRBJ1-5, the V gene TRBV6-2 or TRBV6-3, with 9 bases aligning to TRBD1. J lost 7 bases, V lost 0 bases, and 7 bases had no gene match. CDR1 and CDR2 from the germline V gene are MNHEY and SVGEGT. The CDR3 covers 16 residues. DNA of the CDR3: TGTGCCAGCAGTTACTCGACGGGACAGGGTCTGCAGCCCCAGCATTTT. Protein product: CASSYSTGQGLQPQHF.